Listed here is a single TCR beta chain. CDR1 is LGHNT and CDR2 is FRNRAP in the germline V gene. There are 15 residues in the CDR3. The V and J ends lost 2 bases and 0 bases respectively, with 8 bases between them. TCRdb passed the RT-PCR reads through MiXCR, listing each CDR3 protein once. The data show about 680,000 distinct CDR3 sequences, 14% seen once. This TCR was recovered from a female donor in good health, serving as a healthy control. This chain links TRBV12-5 with TRBJ2-4; no definite D call. The sequencing sample was made of memory CD4+ T cells from blood. In DNA form, the CDR3 reads TGTGCTAGTGGTTTGCTGTCACCAGCCAAAAACATTCAGTACTTC. Its translation: CASGLLSPAKNIQYF.